Below, 27 T cell receptor beta chains from the same sample are listed, as sequenced in a study of blood T cell repertoires in COVID-19. The assay was immunoSEQ multiplex PCR, and TCRdb's table has in-frame clones only and misses some. This sample has 250,000 or so clones, with approximately 84% found just once. The sequencing input was peripheral blood. Receptors originate from a man in his fifties or sixties with acute or convalescent COVID-19.

V gene TRBV5-1 combines with J gene TRBJ2-1; TRBD1 might be the D (6 bases). The V end was cut by 1 base, the J end by 8 bases, with 16 bases between. Germline V gene sequence: CDR1 SGHRS, CDR2 YFSETQ. The CDR3 runs 15 residues. CDR3 DNA sequence: TGCGCCAGCAGCTTGTCTGACAGGCCTAGGGATGAGCAGTTCTTC. It codes for CASSLSDRPRDEQFF.

V is TRBV6-5 and J is TRBJ1-2; the D gene is possibly TRBD1 (6 bases). Per germline, CDR1 MNHEY and CDR2 SVGAGI. This CDR3 has 15 residues. V gave up 3 bases and J gave up 1 base, with 12 bases separating them. CDR3 amino acids: CASSYPRGGNYGYTF. DNA for the CDR3: TGTGCCAGCAGTTATCCTAGAGGGGGTAACTATGGCTACACCTTC.

The chain uses TRBV5-1 and TRBJ2-3; 7 bases line up with TRBD1. This CDR3 is 16 amino acids long. The germline gives CDR1 SGHRS, CDR2 YFSETQ. J lost 3 bases, V lost 3 bases, and 10 bases had no gene match. CDR3 in amino acids: CASSSKTGTVTDTQYF. In DNA, the CDR3 is TGCGCCAGCAGCTCCAAAACCGGGACAGTGACAGATACGCAGTATTTT.

This clone came up once. The gene calls are TRBV30 and TRBJ2-1, with 9 bases aligning to TRBD2. V was clipped by 2 bases and J by 9 bases; unmatched bases: 5. Germline values: CDR1 GTSNPN, CDR2 SVGIG (reference sequence). The CDR3 has 13 residues. The CDR3, as DNA: TGTGCCTGGAGTCTAGCGGGAAGTGGTGAGCAGTTCTTC. Amino acid sequence: CAWSLAGSGEQFF.

V usage is TRBV27 and J usage is TRBJ1-1, with unresolved D. V gave up 2 bases and J gave up 4 bases, with 11 bases separating them. Germline CDR1 reads MNHEY; CDR2 reads SMNVEV (reference sequence). The CDR3 is made up of 14 amino acids. As DNA, the CDR3 is TGTGCCAGCAGTTTAAATAGCGGAAGCACTGAAGCTTTCTTT. Its protein product is CASSLNSGSTEAFF.

The rearrangement uses TRBV10-1 and TRBJ2-5, with D perhaps matching TRBD2 (5 bases). This CDR3 is built from 18 residues. Germline CDR1 WNHNN, CDR2 SYGVQD (reference sequence). The germline V and J ends were trimmed by 0 bases and 2 bases, with 19 bases remaining between them. Here the CDR3 reads CASSESPLGAAGQETQYF. The CDR3 DNA is TGCGCCAGCAGTGAGTCGCCCCTGGGAGCGGCCGGACAAGAGACCCAGTACTTC.

This sequence joins TRBV3-1 (or the pseudogene TRBV3-2) and TRBJ2-4; 8 bases are shared with TRBD2. Germline V lookup: CDR1 LGHDT, CDR2 YNNKEL (reference sequence). J gave up 8 bases and V 4 bases, and 7 bases lay outside the gene matches. This CDR3 region has 14 residues. CDR3 sequence reads: CASSLRGREDIQYF. Here the CDR3 DNA reads TGTGCCAGCAGCCTAAGAGGGCGGGAGGACATTCAGTACTTC.

The V gene is TRBV13, the J gene TRBJ2-2; 8 bases map to TRBD2. Unmatched junction bases numbered 11, after V lost 5 bases and J lost 0 bases. This CDR3 has 18 residues. Germline V gene lookup returns CDR1 PRHDT and CDR2 FYEKMQ (reference sequence). The CDR3 sequence: CASSDDGGGTANTGELFF. The CDR3 bases are TGTGCCAGCAGCGACGATGGCGGGGGGACCGCGAACACCGGGGAGCTGTTTTTT.

V is TRBV30 and J is TRBJ1-3; tentatively, D is TRBD1 (5 bases). From germline, CDR1 is GTSNPN and CDR2 SVGIG (reference sequence). The CDR3 runs to 14 residues. The V end was cut by 2 bases, the J end by 1 base, with 9 bases between. In DNA, the CDR3 is TGTGCCTGGAGTCAGGGCCTATCTGGAAACACCATATATTTT. Translating it yields CAWSQGLSGNTIYF.

This chain connects TRBV5-4 to TRBJ2-2; D is perhaps TRBD1 or TRBD2 (5 bases each). The germline V and J ends were trimmed by 4 bases and 0 bases, with 10 bases remaining between them. This CDR3 has 15 residues. The germline CDR1 and CDR2 sequences are SGHNT and YYREEE (reference sequence). Here the CDR3 DNA reads TGTGCCAGCAGCCTGGGGGAGCCGAACACCGGGGAGCTGTTTTTT. Its protein product is CASSLGEPNTGELFF.

V is TRBV6-5 and J is TRBJ2-7; D unresolved. This CDR3 is 12 amino acids long. V was clipped by 6 bases and J by 4 bases, with 10 bases between them. The V gene's germline CDR1 is MNHEY and CDR2 SVGAGI. CDR3 coding DNA: TGTGCCAGCAGCCTCGGAGCTTACGAGCAGTACTTC. It is translated as CASSLGAYEQYF.

The CDR3 region is CSATGLGRSGELFF. Here the CDR3 DNA reads TGCAGCGCCACGGGACTAGGAAGATCCGGGGAGCTGTTTTTT. The genes are TRBV29-1 and TRBJ2-2; TRBD2 agrees at 8 bases. This CDR3 comprises 14 residues. Unmatched junction bases numbered 10, after V lost 7 bases and J lost 6 bases. Germline V gene data show CDR1 as SQVTM and CDR2 as ANQGSEA.

The chain recombines TRBV2 with TRBJ2-3, with TRBD2 matching over 10 bases. There are 15 residues in the CDR3. V shed 8 bases and J 2 bases; nucleotides not matched to a gene: 7. Germline CDR1 is SNHLY and CDR2 is FYNNEI. CDR3 sequence (DNA): TGTGCCAGCGGATTAGCGGGGGGCTACACAGATACGCAGTATTTT. Protein product: CASGLAGGYTDTQYF.

In DNA, the CDR3 is TGTGCCACCAGTGAGAAGGTGCGGAGTAGCACAGATACGCAGTATTTT. The encoded protein is CATSEKVRSSTDTQYF. The chain joins TRBV24-1 to TRBJ2-3; D remains unclear. Germline V gene sequence: CDR1 KGHDR, CDR2 SFDVKD. The CDR3 runs 16 residues. The V and J ends lost 4 bases and 0 bases respectively, with 13 bases between them.

The rearrangement uses TRBV18 and TRBJ1-4; D gene ambiguous. The length of the CDR3 is 12 residues. Per the germline V gene, CDR1 is KGHSH and CDR2 is LQKENI. V was shortened by 3 bases and J by 4 bases, with 3 bases between the two germline ends. The CDR3 spells CASSPYNEKLFF. As DNA, the CDR3 is TGTGCCAGCTCACCCTATAATGAAAAACTGTTTTTT.

The V call is TRBV25-1, the J call TRBJ1-2; 8 bases are shared with TRBD1. Germline V gene lookup returns CDR1 MGHDK and CDR2 SYGVNS. The CDR3 contains 16 residues. Unmatched junction bases numbered 5, after V lost 0 bases and J lost 2 bases. DNA of the CDR3: TGTGCCAGCAGTGAATATCGGCAGGGGGCAAACTATGGCTACACCTTC. Its protein is CASSEYRQGANYGYTF.

This clone occurred a few times. The chain couples TRBV28 to TRBJ1-2; 8 nucleotides agree with TRBD1. Germline V gene lookup returns CDR1 MDHEN and CDR2 SYDVKM. The CDR3 extends over 14 amino acids. Trimming removed 6 bases from V and 4 bases from J; junction bases left unmatched: 7. The CDR3 region has the DNA TGTGCCAGCAGGACAGGGGAGGCCCGCTATGGCTACACCTTC. It encodes CASRTGEARYGYTF.

This chain connects TRBV28 to TRBJ2-7; D is unresolved. Germline CDR1 and CDR2: MDHEN and SYDVKM. The CDR3 extends over 12 amino acids. Trimming shortened V by 5 bases and J by 3 bases, and 8 bases separated the two germline ends. CDR3 sequence reads: CASSTSVYEQYF. The CDR3 DNA reads as TGTGCCAGCAGTACCAGCGTCTACGAGCAGTACTTC. Using reference TRBV28 and TRBJ2-7 for the parts outside the CDR3, the full variable domain is DVKVTQSSRYLVKRTGEKVFLECVQDMDHENMFWYRQDPGLGLRLIYFSYDVKMKEKGDIPEGYSVSREKKERFSLILESASTNQTSMYLCASSTSVYEQYFGPGTRLTVT.

The gene calls are TRBV6-1 and TRBJ1-5, with D maybe TRBD1 (6 bases). The germline V gene has CDR1 MNHNS and CDR2 SASEGT. CDR3 size: 15 residues. The V gene lost 2 bases and the J gene lost 4 bases, with 12 bases spanning the gap. Written as DNA, the CDR3 is TGTGCCAGCAGTGAATCGGGGACATTTAATCAGCCCCAGCATTTT. Translated, it gives CASSESGTFNQPQHF.

The chain couples TRBV3-1 (or the pseudogene TRBV3-2) to TRBJ1-2; D remains unclear. This CDR3 is 15 amino acids long. Trimming removed 0 bases at V and 8 bases at J, with 16 bases between. Germline values: CDR1 LGHDT, CDR2 YNNKEL (reference sequence). The DNA of the CDR3 is TGTGCCAGCAGCCAAGATAGTCAGCGGCTAAGGGGCTACACCTTC. Translated: CASSQDSQRLRGYTF.

This chain uses TRBV19 with TRBJ1-1; TRBD1 is a possible D gene (6 bases). Per the germline V gene, CDR1 is LNHDA and CDR2 is SQIVND (reference sequence). The CDR3 spans 13 residues. Trimming took 9 bases from V and 4 from J, leaving 15 bases between them. CDR3 amino acids: CASRGRGTTEAFF. In nucleotides, the CDR3 is TGTGCCAGCAGGGGAAGGGGGACCACTGAAGCTTTCTTT.

The rearrangement links TRBV30 to TRBJ1-2, with 7 bases identical to TRBD1. The V segment lost 3 bases and the J segment 4 bases; nucleotides outside the gene matches: 11. Germline V gene lookup returns CDR1 GTSNPN and CDR2 SVGIG (reference sequence). The CDR3 contains 15 residues. The CDR3 spells CAWRDNRGGSYGYTF. The CDR3, as DNA: TGTGCCTGGAGGGATAACAGAGGGGGCAGCTATGGCTACACCTTC.

The chain joins TRBV14 to TRBJ1-3; D possibly corresponds to TRBD1 (5 bases). V lost 3 bases, J lost 8 bases, and 11 bases lay in between. CDR1 is SGHDN and CDR2 is FVKESK in the germline V gene. The CDR3 contains 13 residues. CDR3 amino acids: CASSHDKGYTIYF. Here the CDR3 DNA reads TGTGCCAGCAGCCATGACAAGGGGTACACCATATATTTT.

This sequence joins TRBV18 and TRBJ2-1; TRBD2 matches at 11 bases. Unmatched junction bases numbered 4, after V lost 2 bases and J lost 7 bases. Germline V lookup: CDR1 KGHSH, CDR2 LQKENI. This CDR3 is 15 amino acids long. The CDR3 protein is CASSPGLAGWNEQFF. CDR3 nucleotide sequence: TGTGCCAGCTCACCAGGACTAGCGGGCTGGAATGAGCAGTTCTTC.

This clone has a single count. The chain recombines TRBV7-3 with TRBJ1-1, with 8 bases that match TRBD1. The CDR3 extends over 15 amino acids. From germline, CDR1 is SGHTA and CDR2 FQGTGA. Trimming removed 1 base from V and 1 base from J; junction bases left unmatched: 2. For the CDR3, the DNA is TGTGCCAGCAGCTTAAGGGGGACAGGGAACACTGAAGCTTTCTTT. It yields the protein CASSLRGTGNTEAFF. Full variable domain (rest looked up from reference TRBV7-3 and TRBJ1-1): GAGVSQTPSNKVTEKGKYVELRCDPISGHTALYWYRQSLGQGPEFLIYFQGTGAADDSGLPNDRFFAVRPEGSVSTLKIQRTERGDSAVYLCASSLRGTGNTEAFFGQGTRLTVV.

The genes are TRBV12-5 and TRBJ1-4; D may be TRBD1 (6 bases). The CDR3 contains 15 residues. V lost 1 base and J lost 7, with 13 bases in between. The germline V gene has CDR1 LGHNT and CDR2 FRNRAP. DNA for the CDR3: TGTGCTAGTGGTTTGGCACAGGGCCAGGGTGAAAAACTGTTTTTT. Its translation: CASGLAQGQGEKLFF.

This clone was seen just once. V gene TRBV3-1 (or the pseudogene TRBV3-2) combines with J gene TRBJ2-7; TRBD1 is a possible D gene (6 bases). The CDR3 spans 15 residues. The germline V gene encodes CDR1 LGHDT and CDR2 YNNKEL (reference sequence). Between the trimmed V and J ends, which lost 0 bases and 2 bases, there was a span of 11 bases. Here the CDR3 DNA reads TGTGCCAGCAGCCAAGACAGGGGACCCGCCTACGAGCAGTACTTC. It translates to CASSQDRGPAYEQYF.